The clone carrying this T cell receptor beta chain occurred a few times. The junction departs from germline at one end; a sequencing error may be responsible. The sample is drawn from a study of Ad26.COV2.S vaccination and SARS-CoV-2 variants. Study background: A COV1001 Ad26.COV2.S trial-arm participant provided the sample.

The treatment: around 19 received Ad26.COV2.S at low or high dose, single or two shots; 5 received placebo; per-sample allocation not given. Sample collection was performed on day 63 after the first vaccine or placebo injection. CDR1 is SEHNR and CDR2 is FQNEAQ in the germline V gene (reference sequence). CDR3 size: 13 residues. Data came from immunoSEQ multiplex PCR; TCRdb stores just in-frame clones and leaves some out. The sample lists about 350,000 clones, approximately 86% occurring once. The specimen was peripheral blood, collected in a trial of Ad26.COV2.S vaccine versus placebo. The sequence was obtained from a person between 18 and 65 years old who received the Ad26.COV2.S COVID-19 vaccine or a placebo. This sequence joins TRBV7-9 and TRBJ1-1; the D is unclear. The CDR3 bases are TGTGCCAGCAGCTTAGGAGTGAAGACTGAAGCTTTCTTT. Its protein is CASSLGVKTEAFF.